This passage covers 2 T cell receptor beta chains from one sample sequenced in a study of T-cell memory formation after mild COVID-19. TCRdb processed the 5' RACE reads anew with MiXCR; each CDR3 protein has one entry. The table has over 300,000 distinct CDR3 sequences, 20% to 25% seen once. Sequencing was performed on PBMCs or a T cell subset sorted from them (not recorded which). The receptors were gathered from a man aged 18 to 35 who had mild COVID-19 (a few samples of this study predate the infection). Cell type and time point are not known.

This clonotype has more than one count but fewer than ten. A read error may account for a junction end that differs from germline. The chain uses TRBV30 and TRBJ2-7, with D perhaps assigned TRBD1 or TRBD2 (5 bases each). Germline V gene sequence: CDR1 GTSNPN, CDR2 SVGIG (reference sequence). The CDR3 sequence is 11 residues long. The CDR3 coding sequence is TGTGCCTGGAGTACTCTCGGGGCCAGGGACTTC. Translation gives CAWSTLGARDF. The full variable domain, with the rest looked up from reference TRBV30 and TRBJ2-7, is SQTIHQWPATLVQPVGSPLSLECTVEGTSNPNLYWYRQAAGRGLQLLFYSVGIGQISSEVPQNLSASRPQDRQFILSSKKLLLSDSGFYLCAWSTLGARDFGPGTRLTVT.

The chain carries TRBV6-1 and TRBJ1-2; unclear D gene. The V gene lost 8 bases and the J gene lost 4 bases, with 26 bases spanning the gap. CDR1 is MNHNS, CDR2 SASEGT, per germline. The CDR3 is 17 residues long. CDR3 DNA sequence: TGTGCCAGCTCAAGACGTTCTATCGGGGATATAGGCTATGGCTACACCTTC. The encoded protein is CASSRRSIGDIGYGYTF.